This TCR beta chain was retrieved from a study of read filtering for tumor transcriptome and immune sequencing. Germline V CDR1 and CDR2: SQVTM, ANQGSEA. This CDR3 has 13 amino acids. The library was built from around 0.4 ug RNA with molecular barcoded adaptors for alpha/delta and beta/gamma chains. TCRdb reprocessed the reads with MiXCR, giving one entry per CDR3 protein. The sample has tens of thousands of distinct CDR3 sequences; over 9.5% are singletons. This clonotype was detected a few times. This clone may be a read error of a much larger clone one base away. The specimen was a population of CD138-negative cells sorted from bone marrow. The genes are TRBV29-1 and TRBJ2-1, with D perhaps being TRBD1 or TRBD2 (5 bases each). This TCR came from a donor aged 40 or over with multiple myeloma. CDR3 residues: CSVPGAGWNGQFF. In nucleotides, the CDR3 is TGCAGCGTTCCCGGGGCAGGGTGGAATGGGCAGTTCTTC.